This is a list of T cell receptor beta chains from one sample in a study of shared clonotypes between healthy human individuals. Libraries were prepared by immunoSEQ multiplex PCR; TCRdb keeps only in-frame clonotypes and omits some of them. This sample yields 2 million to 2.5 million clones, of which 95% are seen a single time; roughly 0.13% belongs to the top ten. Sequencing was performed on naive CD4+ T cells sorted from blood. The receptors come from a man aged 18-30 years in good health. Each CDR3 is given with its conserved first and last residue.

v_call	j_call	cdr3_aa
TRBV18	TRBJ1-1	CASYGRGPTEAFF
TRBV2	TRBJ1-1	CASALEGPLMNTEAFF
TRBV4-1	TRBJ2-6	CASSQAGLSGANVLTF
TRBV5-1	TRBJ2-1	CASSFGGLNEQFF
TRBV10-3	TRBJ1-2	CAISEGPGHYGYTF
TRBV5-6	TRBJ1-5	CASSLRFGTRNQPQHF
TRBV4-3	TRBJ2-1	CASSQGMWREESSYNEQFF
TRBV4-2	TRBJ1-5	CASSQESRGRGNQPQHF
TRBV6-6	TRBJ1-1	CASSPTTNTEAFF
TRBV25-1	TRBJ2-7	CASSPYREVHSEQYF
TRBV12-2	TRBJ2-7	CASRLANPKGGRGASEQYF
TRBV5-1	TRBJ2-1	CASSPDSLYNEQFF
TRBV18	TRBJ2-1	CASSPGNGASTGNEQFF
TRBV10-2	TRBJ1-1	CASSLGTVRTEAFF